This T cell receptor (beta chain) appears in the sequencing data of a study of lymphopenia after photon versus proton radiotherapy. The study, taken as a whole, reports: Proton therapy kept repertoires fairly stable, unlike photons, which gained effector/memory cells. Post-nadir diversity loss with photons came from oligoclonal expansion, particularly CD8+ Temra cells. Larger post-nadir TCR diversity loss correlated inversely with survival in deceased patients.

Germline V gene lookup returns CDR1 SGHRS and CDR2 YFSETQ. The CDR3 is 16 residues long. V was trimmed by 3 bases and J by 0 bases, leaving 16 bases between them. The assay was immunoSEQ multiplex PCR, and TCRdb's table has in-frame clones only and misses some. The sample contains more than 5,000 clones, 91% of which appear only once. In the case of this clone: Antigen: not known.

The sequenced sample was peripheral blood, obtained from a patient treated with photon-based radiotherapy. This chain connects TRBV5-1 to TRBJ2-7, with unresolved D. This TCR derives from a man aged 55 to 70 with cholangiocarcinoma. The CDR3 bases are TGCGCCAGCAGCTCCCAAATCTCGACGGACTCCTACGAGCAGTACTTC. This codes for CASSSQISTDSYEQYF.